This T cell receptor (beta chain) appears in the sequencing data of a study of cytomegalovirus exposure and HLA in healthy donors listed by TCRdb under 2017. As for the study more broadly: An earlier analysis of about 530 of the donors reported over 250 Gb of sequence data and 117 million unique TCR beta sequences obtained from some 170 million T cells. Approximately 300 gigabases of sequencing data and around 85 million unique TCR sequences made up an early release that covered nearly 650 HLA-typed donors. The study aimed to test whether signatures of past pathogen exposure could be identified by cataloging public T cell receptors. Of the roughly 390 genotyped donors, approximately 83% fell in the genetic ancestry cluster associated with self-reported Caucasian donors. In an earlier analysis of roughly 540 of the donors, high-throughput TCR beta sequencing was used to judge whether each TCR beta V gene segment behaved as functional or pseudogenic. All discovery cohort repertoires had been generated using a single sequencing platform. To predict cytomegalovirus infection status, the study combined high-throughput TCR immunosequencing, statistical association of individual TCRs with disease status, and machine learning. Rather than using new phenotypic data, the later analysis identified candidate immune exposures from TCR beta sequences and from how often those sequences occurred across donors. A later analysis re-analyzed previously published TCR beta repertoires from 666 donors and added high-resolution HLA genotyping to study TCR occurrence patterns. The study used immunosequencing to profile the T cell repertoires of more than 650 subjects and linked those repertoires to cytomegalovirus serostatus. Across about 370 genotyped donors of the cohort, an average of roughly 250,000 unique TCR beta nucleotide sequences per donor were sequenced, and roughly 20% of those sequences were non-productive. Genome-wide SNP genotypes for about three fifths of the 666 donors were used in a later genetic analysis, which treated that subset as a discovery cohort. Because of strong linkage in the cohort, a few DR-DQ haplotypes were treated as single units for association and clustering. Class I and class II HLA loci were covered by the typing at four-digit resolution. Besides the first cohort of 666 subjects, a separate validation cohort made up of 90 to 150 different subjects was used. Alongside the repertoire data, information on donor age, sex, ethnicity and CMV serostatus was compiled. The number of donors typed differed by locus, with 629-630 for A, B, C, DRB1 and DQB1, over 500 for DQA1, approximately 580 for DPA1, and 400 to 490 for DPB1.

The cohort comprised 670 or so healthy bone marrow donors. At the time of sampling, every cohort member was nominally healthy, though immune exposures that went unrecorded were likely present. The donor tested CMV seronegative and was one of the 352 seronegative cohort members. A peripheral blood sample was provided by each donor, and peripheral blood mononuclear cells were used for TCR beta sequencing. Genomic DNA was extracted from the blood cell samples with the Qiagen DNeasy Blood Extraction Kit. Based on the germline V gene, the CDR1 and CDR2 sequences are MGHRA and YSYEKL. V is pruned by 1 base and J by 4 bases, leaving 8 bases of the junction without a gene match. The CDR3 sequence holds 16 residues, the cysteine and phenylalanine included. The only DNA kept is the CDR3, 48 bases in frame from the first base. In the case of this clone: Its antigen is currently not known. Base qualities were left out, and no much larger clone turns up one base away.

To prepare the library, the immunoSEQ multiplex PCR assay was applied. A mixture of 60 forward primers for TCR Vbeta segments and 13 reverse primers for TCR Jbeta segments was used in the multiplex PCR. A multiplex PCR assay on genomic DNA amplified the CDR3 region of rearranged TCR beta genes. The amplified TCR beta libraries were sequenced on the Illumina HiSeq System as 87-base-pair reads. The paper's data handling went like this. A later analysis counted 65 million to 90 million unique TCR beta chains across the approximately 700 repertoires, and roughly 11 million of these chains were shared by at least two donors. Raw reads were error-corrected and collapsed into unique sequences by a nearest-neighbor algorithm in which closely related sequences were merged to remove PCR and sequencing errors. To assign V, D and J gene segments, CDR3 sequences were aligned to IMGT reference sequences. For a sequence to be retained, at least a six-nucleotide match to both a V gene segment and a J gene segment was required. A rearrangement counted as productive if the CDR3 had no stop codons and remained in frame with V and J, and every other rearrangement counted as non-productive. Following IMGT convention, CDR3 was defined as the stretch from the second conserved V-encoded cysteine up to the conserved J-encoded phenylalanine. Sequences without an unambiguous match to a single V gene segment were excluded from the earlier analysis of a few hundred of the donors. In an earlier analysis of some 590 of the donors, a V segment was called functional when productive rearrangements were above 56.7%, and segregating when the standard deviation between donors exceeded 5%. A statistical classification framework was developed to diagnose cytomegalovirus status using the catalog of TCR beta chain sequences. A later analysis assigned V and J genes by comparing TCR nucleotide sequences with IMGT/GENE-DB human TR gene sequences. In a later analysis, CDR3 sequences and most-parsimonious VDJ recombination scenarios were assigned using the TCRdist pipeline. In a later analysis, each TCR beta chain was defined by its CDR3 amino acid sequence together with its V-gene family, and reads without a unique V-gene family were excluded. To address suspected cross-contamination and a sequencing artifact, a later analysis removed 592 highly shared, low-generation-probability nucleotide sequences. For each public chain, a later analysis derived a clonal expansion index from normalized ranks of inferred template counts within each repertoire. In a later analysis, generation probabilities were computed with a VDJ recombination model fitted to out-of-frame rearrangements, and the resulting probabilities were checked against IGoR. A later analysis scored TCR-TCR, TCR-HLA and TCR-CMV co-occurrence with hypergeometric tests, applying a repertoire-size bias correction to TCR pairs. False discovery rates were estimated in a later analysis by permuting HLA or CMV assignments 20 times. In a later analysis, co-occurring TCRs were grouped with DBSCAN, and TCRdist sequence similarity was added when clustering was performed within HLA-allele-positive subsets. Repertoires with fewer than 30,000 or more than 120,000 public chains were left out of co-occurrence clustering, as were about five repertoires with anomalous nucleotide sharing. The table comes from immuneACCESS by way of TCRdb, which keeps in-frame sequences with V and J called. Part of the clones is missing from these tables; in studies checked, under half for an unresolved V gene and the rest for unknown reasons. That table supplies the V and J calls and clone size; D and trimming were determined from the DNA. The sample records 180,000 or so clones, about four fifths of which are singletons. Together, the top ten hold about 0.82% of the sample.

The research as a whole found: In a later analysis, most CMV-associated TCR beta chains were found to appear HLA-restricted, with HLA associations seemingly driven largely by CMV exposure. Three of the identified cytomegalovirus-associated TCR beta chains were confirmed in vitro to be specific for cytomegalovirus antigens. At a false discovery rate of 0.05, a later analysis linked under 20,000 TCR beta sequences to specific HLA alleles. Because the 87-base-pair reads could not distinguish some IMGT-functional V segments, including TRBV6-2 and TRBV6-3, those segments were excluded. Because counts were too low, more than 15 rarely observed V segments, including chromosome 9 orphons, were left out of the earlier analysis of some 600 of the donors. This cohort had only TCR beta chains sequenced, and the lack of alpha or paired-chain data limited which features could be detected. HLA typing was unavailable for some donors at each locus, so association tests used only the typed subset. Broadly in line with IMGT annotations, most TCR beta V segments showed up in productive rearrangements about 87% or about 30% of the time in an earlier analysis of 587 of the donors. According to a later analysis, parvovirus B19, influenza, CMV and Epstein-Barr virus appeared linked to several top co-occurrence clusters. The only immune exposure information available for the cohort was CMV serostatus. A group of highly shared sequence variants was considered likely to be a technical artifact of the sequencing pipeline. Assigning TCR associations to individual alleles was difficult when HLA alleles, especially DR and DQ, strongly co-occurred. The study listed 170 or so TCR beta chains as associated with cytomegalovirus. According to a later genetic analysis, donors in an Asian-associated ancestry cluster had fewer N-insertions in productive TCRs than the approximately 650-donor mean. The presence/absence analyses assumed that sequencing depth was roughly uniform across donors, and that assumption may not be true. Across donors, most TCR sequences were observed very rarely, whereas some public TCRs were present in many individuals. A later genetic analysis associated a missense DCLRE1C variant with V-gene and J-gene trimming of TCR beta chains, and an independent cohort replicated the association. It was suggested by the authors that the approach could potentially be generalized to other disease states and immunological phenotypes. Compared with equally common non-associated chains, HLA-associated TCR beta chains in a later analysis were more clonally expanded and had lower generation probabilities. In both the original and validation cohorts, the classifier was reported to diagnose cytomegalovirus status with high specificity and sensitivity. A further reported finding was that TCR beta sequences accurately predicted the HLA-A and HLA-B alleles for most subjects in the first cohort. Linkage disequilibrium might explain the correlated functional status among segregating V segments, but an unknown experimental factor could not be excluded. In a later analysis, TCR association rates were found to vary across HLA loci, with the most associated TCRs seen for DRB1 alleles and the fewest for HLA-C alleles.

Here the chain combines TRBV4-1 and TRBJ2-5; the junction holds 8 bases that match TRBD1. The sequenced material came from PBMCs. This TCR came from a woman aged 18-30 years in good health and CMV-seronegative. The DNA reads TGCGCCAGCAGCCAAGGATTGGACAGGGCAGGAGAGACCCAGTACTTC. It encodes CASSQGLDRAGETQYF.